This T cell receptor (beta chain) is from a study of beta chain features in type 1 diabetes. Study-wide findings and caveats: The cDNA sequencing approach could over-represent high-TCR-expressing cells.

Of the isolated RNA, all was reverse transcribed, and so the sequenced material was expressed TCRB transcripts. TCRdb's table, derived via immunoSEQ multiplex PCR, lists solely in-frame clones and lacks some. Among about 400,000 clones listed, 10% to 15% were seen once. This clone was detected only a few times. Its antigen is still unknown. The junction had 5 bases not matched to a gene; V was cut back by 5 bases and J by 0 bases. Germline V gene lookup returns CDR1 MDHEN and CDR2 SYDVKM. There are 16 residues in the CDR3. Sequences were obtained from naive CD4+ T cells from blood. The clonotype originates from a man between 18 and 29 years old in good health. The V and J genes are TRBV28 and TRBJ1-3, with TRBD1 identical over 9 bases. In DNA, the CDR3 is TGTGCCAGCAGTCCACCGGGACAGGGCTCTGGAAACACCATATATTTT. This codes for CASSPPGQGSGNTIYF. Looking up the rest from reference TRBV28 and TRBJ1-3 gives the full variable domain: DVKVTQSSRYLVKRTGEKVFLECVQDMDHENMFWYRQDPGLGLRLIYFSYDVKMKEKGDIPEGYSVSREKKERFSLILESASTNQTSMYLCASSPPGQGSGNTIYFGEGSWLTVV.